This passage covers 25 T cell receptor beta chains from one sample sequenced in a study of T cell repertoires in cytomegalovirus infection. Their antigens remain unidentified. A single record per CDR3 protein comes from TCRdb applying MiXCR to the reads. Of around 230,000 distinct CDR3 sequences in the sample, approximately 38% were seen once. The material sequenced was CD8+ T cells from cultured PBMCs, taken from culture after CMV antigen stimulation. These receptors came from a human donor in good health (CMV status not recorded). Some clones in this sample may be carry-over from other donors' samples.

CDR3 nucleotides: TGTGCCAGCAGCTTAGACCCGGGAGGGGGCTTCGGCTACACCTTC. As protein: CASSLDPGGGFGYTF. This chain uses TRBV11-2 with TRBJ1-2; TRBD1 agrees at 7 bases. After removal of 0 bases from V and 8 bases from J, the junction contained 9 bases not matched to a gene. The CDR3 is made up of 15 amino acids. Per the germline V gene, CDR1 is SGHAT and CDR2 is FQNNGV.

This clonotype has a count of ten or more. V usage is TRBV7-8 and J usage is TRBJ2-1; D ambiguous. The CDR3 has 16 residues. V dropped 1 base and J dropped 0 bases, with 10 bases sitting between them. CDR1 is SGHVS and CDR2 is FQNEAQ in the germline V gene. The chain's CDR3 is CASSLGYIGSYNEQFF. The CDR3 DNA sequence: TGTGCCAGCAGCTTAGGGTACATTGGCTCCTACAATGAGCAGTTCTTC.

CDR3 nucleotides: TGTGCCAGCAGCTCTCTAGTCGGGGAAGGCTACACCTTC. It translates to CASSSLVGEGYTF. The V and J genes are TRBV7-2 and TRBJ1-2; D unresolved. Germline values: CDR1 SGHTA, CDR2 FQGNSA. V was clipped by 4 bases and J by 8 bases, with 14 bases between them. The CDR3 consists of 13 residues.

CDR3 sequence reads: CASSSRTSSGNTIYF. The CDR3 DNA reads as TGTGCCAGCAGCTCCCGGACTAGCTCTGGAAACACCATATATTTT. This chain uses TRBV7-6 with TRBJ1-3, with D hard to call. V lost 4 bases, J lost 0 bases, and 10 bases lay in between. CDR3 length: 15 amino acids. Per the germline V gene, CDR1 is SGHVS and CDR2 is FNYEAQ.

CDR3 amino acids: CASSSTTGPTANVLTF. The CDR3 nucleotides read TGTGCCAGCAGCTCGACAACGGGGCCCACGGCCAACGTCCTGACTTTC. The genes are TRBV5-6 and TRBJ2-6; D tentatively reads TRBD1 or TRBD2 (5 bases each). The CDR3 is 16 amino acids. Germline V lookup: CDR1 SGHDT, CDR2 YYEEEE. With 3 bases removed from V and 6 bases from J, the gap between germline ends came to 16 bases. Supplemented by reference TRBV5-6 and TRBJ2-6, the full variable domain reads DAGVTQSPTHLIKTRGQQVTLRCSPKSGHDTVSWYQQALGQGPQFIFQYYEEEERQRGNFPDRFSGHQFPNYSSELNVNALLLGDSALYLCASSSTTGPTANVLTFGAGSRLTVL.

In this sample, this clonotype turned up a few times. The rearrangement links TRBV7-8 to TRBJ1-1; D is undetermined. Germline V gene sequence: CDR1 SGHVS, CDR2 FQNEAQ. Trimming stripped 4 bases from V and 1 base from J, with 16 bases between. There are 16 residues in the CDR3. CDR3 nucleotides: TGTGCCAGCAGCTCACCAACCATAAGGGAGAACACTGAAGCTTTCTTT. It translates to CASSSPTIRENTEAFF.

This clonotype has just a few counts. This chain joins TRBV20-1 and TRBJ1-1; 11 bases agree with TRBD1. This CDR3 has 17 amino acids. With V trimmed by 0 bases and J by 4 bases, 10 bases remained unmatched. Germline V CDR1 and CDR2: DFQATT, SNEGSKA (reference sequence). The CDR3 loop reads CSARDGQGALLSTEAFF. The CDR3 DNA sequence: TGCAGTGCTAGAGACGGACAGGGGGCTTTATTAAGCACTGAAGCTTTCTTT.

This clonotype has just a few counts. V gene TRBV7-6 combines with J gene TRBJ1-2, with no clear D. V gave up 4 bases and J gave up 4 bases, with 22 bases separating them. The CDR3 extends over 17 amino acids. Germline CDR1 reads SGHVS; CDR2 reads FNYEAQ. CDR3 loop: CASSYLATGAVVYGYTF. The CDR3 region has the DNA TGTGCCAGCAGCTACTTGGCCACGGGAGCCGTCGTCTATGGCTACACCTTC.

This clonotype was counted many times. This rearrangement joins TRBV7-8 to TRBJ2-1, with 11 bases matching TRBD2. The CDR3 is 15 residues long. With 5 bases clipped from V and 3 bases from J, the junction kept 3 bases outside the gene matches. CDR1 and CDR2 from the germline V gene are SGHVS and FQNEAQ. The CDR3 bases are TGTGCCAGCAGCCCTAGCGGGGGGAACTACAATGAGCAGTTCTTC. Residues: CASSPSGGNYNEQFF.

The table lists this clonotype with a count of one. The rearrangement links TRBV28 to TRBJ2-6, with a tentative D call TRBD1 (6 bases). The length of the CDR3 is 13 residues. Germline V lookup: CDR1 MDHEN, CDR2 SYDVKM. V shed 3 bases and J shed 12 bases, with 12 bases lying between them. This CDR3 is CASSFPQGTVLTF. The CDR3, as DNA: TGTGCCAGCAGTTTCCCCCAGGGGACCGTCCTGACTTTC.

The chain joins TRBV29-1 to TRBJ1-2; D possibly corresponds to TRBD1 (6 bases). Germline lookup yields CDR1 SQVTM and CDR2 ANQGSEA. The CDR3 contains 20 residues. V was trimmed by 1 base and J by 5 bases, leaving 32 bases between them. The CDR3 region is CSVEVLGQDFISTAGYGYTF. CDR3 DNA sequence: TGCAGCGTTGAAGTTTTGGGACAAGACTTTATCTCCACTGCGGGATATGGCTACACCTTC.

This clonotype was found a few times. V gene TRBV6-5 combines with J gene TRBJ1-1, with D possibly TRBD1 on 5 matching bases. Per germline, CDR1 MNHEY and CDR2 SVGAGI. The CDR3 runs 14 residues. Trimming pared 0 bases from V and 8 bases from J, leaving 13 bases between. The CDR3 DNA reads as TGTGCCAGCAGTTACTCGGCAGGGAAAAGGGAAGCTTTCTTT. Protein product: CASSYSAGKREAFF.

The V gene is TRBV20-1, the J gene TRBJ2-2; 7 bases are shared with TRBD1. Per the germline V gene, CDR1 is DFQATT and CDR2 is SNEGSKA (reference sequence). V shed 3 bases, J shed 1 base, and the junction held 11 bases outside the gene matches. The CDR3 has 17 residues. The CDR3 protein is CSASDRLQGRNTGELFF. DNA for the CDR3: TGCAGTGCTAGTGACAGGTTACAGGGGCGGAACACCGGGGAGCTGTTTTTT.

The chain employs TRBV27 and TRBJ2-1; D gene uncertain. Trimming pared 8 bases from V and 2 bases from J, leaving 10 bases between. CDR1 MNHEY and CDR2 SMNVEV come from the germline V gene (reference sequence). The CDR3 is made up of 13 amino acids. CDR3 loop: CASGLDPYNEQFF. The CDR3 bases are TGTGCCAGCGGTCTCGATCCCTACAATGAGCAGTTCTTC.

The rearrangement links TRBV27 to TRBJ2-7; 7 positions match TRBD1. The CDR3 covers 13 residues. The V gene end was trimmed by 10 bases and the J gene end by 7 bases; junction bases not matched to a gene: 13. The germline CDR1 and CDR2 sequences are MNHEY and SMNVEV (reference sequence). The CDR3, as DNA: TGTGCCACCCAGGGGGATCTGTACGGAGAGCAGTACTTC. Translating it yields CATQGDLYGEQYF.

This chain connects TRBV19 to TRBJ2-7; tentative D call: TRBD1 (6 bases). Germline V gene lookup returns CDR1 LNHDA and CDR2 SQIVND (reference sequence). V lost 7 bases and J lost 4, with 14 bases in between. This CDR3 region has 13 residues. The CDR3 spells CASMDSNQYEQYF. The CDR3 bases are TGTGCCAGTATGGACAGTAACCAATACGAGCAGTACTTC.

The chain has TRBV7-3 and TRBJ2-7; D might be TRBD2 (6 bases). The CDR3 has 16 residues. V dropped 5 bases and J dropped 3 bases, with 20 bases sitting between them. Germline CDR1 SGHTA, CDR2 FQGTGA. The CDR3 DNA is TGTGCCAGCAGCCCCGGGCGCGGGGCGGGACTCTACGAGCAGTACTTC. This translates into CASSPGRGAGLYEQYF.

Only a few counts were recorded for this clonotype. The gene calls are TRBV12-3 or TRBV12-4 and TRBJ2-4, with 12 bases identical to TRBD2. Unmatched junction bases numbered 11, after V lost 6 bases and J lost 2 bases. The length of the CDR3 is 18 residues. This CDR3 reads CASSPLTGLAGPKNIQYF. DNA for the CDR3: TGTGCCAGCAGCCCCCTTACAGGACTAGCGGGGCCCAAAAACATTCAGTACTTC.

This chain uses TRBV3-1 with TRBJ2-7, with D possibly TRBD2 on 5 matching bases. Germline CDR1 and CDR2: LGHDT and YNNKEL (reference sequence). This CDR3 has 14 amino acids. V dropped 8 bases and J dropped 3 bases, with 17 bases sitting between them. The CDR3 region has the DNA TGTGCCAGCCACCGCGGCGGGTCCTTCTACGAGCAGTACTTC. This sequence encodes CASHRGGSFYEQYF.

The J gene is TRBJ1-2, the V gene TRBV6-2 or TRBV6-3; D is undetermined. Per germline, CDR1 MNHEY and CDR2 SVGEGT. The ends were cut back, 2 bases at V and 5 bases at J, with 12 bases in the middle. The CDR3 spans 14 residues. The CDR3 DNA reads as TGTGCCAGCAGTTACCGTGGGCAGAAATATGGCTACACCTTC. Residues: CASSYRGQKYGYTF.

In this sample, this clonotype turned up a few times. V is TRBV7-2 and J is TRBJ2-3, with TRBD2 identical over 8 bases. Per germline, CDR1 SGHTA and CDR2 FQGNSA. V was pared by 5 bases and J by 2 bases, with 6 bases of the junction left unmatched. The CDR3 length is 15 residues. The chain's CDR3 is CASSILAVTTDTQYF. In DNA form, the CDR3 reads TGTGCCAGCAGCATACTAGCGGTTACCACAGATACGCAGTATTTT.

CDR3 DNA: TGTGCCAGCAGTTACTCAGAGGGGACGGGTTATGGCTACACCTTC. It translates to CASSYSEGTGYGYTF. The chain recombines TRBV6-5 with TRBJ1-2, with D possibly being TRBD1 (5 bases). Germline CDR1 and CDR2: MNHEY and SVGAGI. V was clipped by 0 bases and J by 5 bases, with 13 bases between them. CDR3 length: 15 amino acids.

This clonotype was picked up a small number of times. This chain connects TRBV28 to TRBJ1-2; 8 nucleotides line up with TRBD1. V lost 4 bases, J lost 0 bases, and 7 bases stayed unmatched. The germline CDR1 and CDR2 sequences are MDHEN and SYDVKM. The CDR3 contains 16 residues. The CDR3 protein is CASSSDREVANYGYTF. CDR3 coding DNA: TGTGCCAGCAGTTCGGACAGGGAGGTAGCTAACTATGGCTACACCTTC.

This clonotype was found a few times. The CDR3 is CASSLPLGLDQETQYF. In DNA, the CDR3 is TGTGCCAGCAGCTTACCGTTGGGACTAGACCAAGAGACCCAGTACTTC. J is TRBJ2-5 and V is TRBV7-9, with 8 bases aligning to TRBD2. With 2 bases clipped from V and 0 bases from J, the junction kept 5 bases outside the gene matches. In germline, CDR1 is SEHNR, CDR2 FQNEAQ (reference sequence). The CDR3 is made up of 16 amino acids. Full variable domain (missing parts from reference TRBV7-9 and TRBJ2-5): DTGVSQNPRHKITKRGQNVTFRCDPISEHNRLYWYRQTLGQGPEFLTYFQNEAQLEKSRLLSDRFSAERPKGSFSTLEIQRTEQGDSAMYLCASSLPLGLDQETQYFGPGTRLLVL.

This clonotype showed up many times. V usage is TRBV27 and J usage is TRBJ2-1, with TRBD2 matching over 13 bases. In germline, CDR1 is MNHEY, CDR2 SMNVEV (reference sequence). The V gene end was trimmed by 8 bases and the J gene end by 7 bases; junction bases not matched to a gene: 5. This CDR3 region has 14 residues. Here the CDR3 reads CASRTSGRGNEQFF. The CDR3 nucleotides read TGTGCCAGCCGGACTAGCGGGAGAGGGAATGAGCAGTTCTTC.